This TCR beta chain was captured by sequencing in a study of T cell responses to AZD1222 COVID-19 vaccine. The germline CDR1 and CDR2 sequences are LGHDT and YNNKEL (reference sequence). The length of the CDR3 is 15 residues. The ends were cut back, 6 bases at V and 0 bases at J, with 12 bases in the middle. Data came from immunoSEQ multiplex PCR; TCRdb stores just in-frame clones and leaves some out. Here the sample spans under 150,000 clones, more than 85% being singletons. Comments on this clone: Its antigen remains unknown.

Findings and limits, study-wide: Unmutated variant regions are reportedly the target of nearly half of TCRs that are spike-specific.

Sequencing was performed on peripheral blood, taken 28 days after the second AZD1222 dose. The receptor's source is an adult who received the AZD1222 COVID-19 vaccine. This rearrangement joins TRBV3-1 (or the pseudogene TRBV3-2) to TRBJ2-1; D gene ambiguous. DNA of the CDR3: TGTGCCAGCAGTGACGGCCGAAGCTCCTACAATGAGCAGTTCTTC. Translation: CASSDGRSSYNEQFF.